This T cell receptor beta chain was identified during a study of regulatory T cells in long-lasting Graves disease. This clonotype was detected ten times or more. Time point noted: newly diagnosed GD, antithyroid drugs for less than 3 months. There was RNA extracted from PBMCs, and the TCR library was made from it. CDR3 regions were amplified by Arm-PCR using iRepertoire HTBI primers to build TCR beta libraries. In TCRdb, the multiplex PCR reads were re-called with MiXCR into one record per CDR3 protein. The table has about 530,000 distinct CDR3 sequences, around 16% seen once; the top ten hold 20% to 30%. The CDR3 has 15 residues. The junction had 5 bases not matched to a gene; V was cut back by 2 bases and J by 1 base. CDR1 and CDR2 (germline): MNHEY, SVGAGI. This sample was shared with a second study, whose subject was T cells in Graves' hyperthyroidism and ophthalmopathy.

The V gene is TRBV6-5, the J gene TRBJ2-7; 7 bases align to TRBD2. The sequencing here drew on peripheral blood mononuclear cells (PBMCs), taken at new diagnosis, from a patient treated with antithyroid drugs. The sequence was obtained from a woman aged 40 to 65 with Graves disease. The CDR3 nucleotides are TGTGCCAGCAGTTACGAGCGGGGTCCTTCCTACGAGCAGTACTTC. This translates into CASSYERGPSYEQYF.